Included here is one TCR beta chain sequence, with context. No cognate antigen has been identified for it. The input lacks base qualities; no much larger clone sits a single base away. Chronic pancreatitis pancreas tissue came from patients undergoing total pancreatectomy with islet autotransplantation (TPIAT). Included chronic pancreatitis patients had no known history of diabetes. For TCRbeta sequencing, genomic DNA was pulled straight from bulk pancreas tissue, skipping any T cell sorting. Pancreas tissues from patients and organ donors were collected consecutively at two US centers. Trimming costs V 2 bases and J 3 bases, and their ends lie 8 bases apart. CDR1 and CDR2, per the germline V gene, are MGHRA and YSYEKL. Including the terminal cysteine and phenylalanine, the CDR3 comprises 13 residues. The CDR3 DNA has 39 bases and is translated from base 1. This entry is derived from a study of immune characteristics of hereditary and idiopathic chronic pancreatitis. Study-level background: The study profiled local pancreatic immune cells and TCRbeta repertoires in hereditary and idiopathic chronic pancreatitis compared with control organ donor pancreases. TCRbeta sequencing was performed on roughly 5 control pancreases, roughly seven hereditary chronic pancreatitis pancreases and roughly 6 idiopathic chronic pancreatitis pancreases. The gDNA-based approach was chosen because it involved minimal in vitro experimental manipulation of pancreas-infiltrating T cells. Broad study findings and their caveats: Compared with controls, TCRbeta repertoire diversity was significantly higher and clonality was lower in both chronic pancreatitis groups. Vbeta-Jbeta gene family usage, including TRBV10, TRBV19, TRBV23 and TRBV5, differed between hereditary and idiopathic chronic pancreatitis. Because patient tissue could be obtained only at the time of TPIAT, immune findings may have been influenced by differences in disease duration. Chronic pancreatitis caused by alcohol use was not included in the study. Among roughly 13 chronic pancreatitis patients, higher numbers of productive TCR rearrangements went along with higher disease severity scores, showing a positive correlation.

Receptor amplification or capture employed the immunoSEQ multiplex PCR assay. From pancreatic genomic DNA, the TCRbeta CDR3 region along with adjacent sequences was amplified and then sequenced. As for the original processing: Repertoire diversity was assessed as a mean normalized Shannon-Wiener index, and productive clonality and productive rearrangement counts were also measured. The nonparametric Mann-Whitney U test was used to compare repertoire metrics between the control and chronic pancreatitis groups. Shared clonotypes were defined as CDR3beta sequences with identical amino acid composition and length across subjects. Sourced from immuneACCESS, this table was stored by TCRdb with only in-frame sequences that have V and J called. A share of the clones is absent; for the studies checked, an unresolved V gene accounts for under half, and the remainder has no known explanation. D and trimming come from the DNA, and the V and J calls and clone size come from that table. The sample table records over 11,000 clones; around four fifths of these occur just once. Clones ranked in the top ten supply around 14% of the sample.

The sequence is built from TRBV4-1 and TRBJ2-7; too little of a D gene remains to name it. The clonotype originates from a human donor with chronic pancreatitis. The sample consisted of pancreas tissue with hereditary chronic pancreatitis. At the DNA level, the sequence is TGCGCCAGCAGCCAACGACTTTACTACGAGCAGTACTTC. Its protein is CASSQRLYYEQYF.